The 11 T cell receptor beta chains given below trace back to one sample, sequenced in a study of blood T cell repertoires in COVID-19. Libraries were prepared by immunoSEQ multiplex PCR; TCRdb keeps only in-frame clonotypes and omits some of them. The top ten hold 3% to 4.5% of the sample, which has under 200,000 clones, roughly 87% seen once. The specimen sequenced was peripheral blood. The receptors shown here come from a woman in her fifties or sixties who had recovered from COVID-19.

This rearrangement joins TRBV6-5 to TRBJ2-2; D is perhaps TRBD2 (6 bases). The CDR3 sequence is 15 residues long. With 3 bases removed from V and 6 bases from J, the gap between germline ends came to 14 bases. CDR1 is MNHEY, CDR2 SVGAGI, per germline. CDR3 in amino acids: CASSYSAGIAGELFF. CDR3 in DNA: TGTGCCAGCAGTTATTCGGCGGGGATAGCCGGGGAGCTGTTTTTT.

The chain joins TRBV5-1 to TRBJ1-6; D remains unclear. Between the trimmed V and J ends, which lost 0 bases and 8 bases, there was a span of 12 bases. The CDR3 totals 15 residues. From germline, CDR1 is SGHRS and CDR2 YFSETQ. The CDR3 loop reads CASSLVGSSDSPLHF. In nucleotides, the CDR3 is TGCGCCAGCAGCTTGGTGGGCAGTTCGGATTCACCCCTCCACTTT. The full variable domain, rest sourced from reference TRBV5-1 and TRBJ1-6, is KAGVTQTPRYLIKTRGQQVTLSCSPISGHRSVSWYQQTPGQGLQFLFEYFSETQRNKGNFPGRFSGRQFSNSRSEMNVSTLELGDSALYLCASSLVGSSDSPLHFGNGTRLTVT.

The CDR3 protein is CASSPGDSNQPQHF. DNA for the CDR3: TGTGCCAGCAGCCCGGGAGATAGCAATCAGCCCCAGCATTTT. The genes are TRBV7-9 and TRBJ1-5; no reliable D call. CDR1 is SEHNR and CDR2 is FQNEAQ in the germline V gene (reference sequence). The germline V and J ends were trimmed by 5 bases and 0 bases, with 8 bases remaining between them. The CDR3 extends over 14 amino acids.

The chain couples TRBV25-1 to TRBJ1-4; 8 nucleotides line up with TRBD1. V shed 4 bases and J 5 bases; nucleotides not matched to a gene: 3. In germline, CDR1 is MGHDK, CDR2 SYGVNS. This CDR3 spans 14 amino acids. CDR3: CASSVGQGNEKLFF. The CDR3 nucleotides are TGTGCCAGCAGTGTCGGACAGGGCAATGAAAAACTGTTTTTT.

This clone has only a few counts. The rearrangement joins TRBV19 to TRBJ2-3; 9 nucleotides agree with TRBD2. V gave up 3 bases and J gave up 0 bases; unmatched junction bases: 7. Germline-derived CDR1 and CDR2 are LNHDA and SQIVND (reference sequence). The CDR3 contains 17 residues. CDR3 amino acids: CASSMRASGTSTDTQYF. In DNA, the CDR3 is TGTGCCAGTAGTATGCGAGCTAGCGGGACTAGCACAGATACGCAGTATTTT.

The chain joins TRBV5-1 to TRBJ1-4, with TRBD1 matching 10 bases. Germline V gives CDR1 SGHRS, CDR2 YFSETQ. The CDR3 sequence is 14 residues long. Germline trimming cut 3 bases from V and 6 bases from J; bases unmatched to any gene: 2. CDR3 nucleotides: TGCGCCAGCAGCTGGGGGACAGGGGATGAAAAACTGTTTTTT. Its protein is CASSWGTGDEKLFF.

The count of this clone is one. The chain employs TRBV19 and TRBJ2-2; a possible D gene is TRBD2 (5 bases). The CDR3 contains 14 residues. The V end was cut by 6 bases, the J end by 4 bases, with 12 bases between. Germline V lookup: CDR1 LNHDA, CDR2 SQIVND (reference sequence). This CDR3 is CASRLAPGTGELFF. CDR3 DNA sequence: TGTGCCAGTAGGCTAGCCCCAGGCACCGGGGAGCTGTTTTTT.

J is TRBJ2-2 and V is TRBV4-1; TRBD2 matches at 7 bases. CDR3 length equals 17 residues. Germline CDR1 reads MGHRA; CDR2 reads YSYEKL. V lost 3 bases and J lost 2; bases outside the gene matches: 9. CDR3 sequence: CASSHAIAGLNTGELFF. CDR3 sequence (DNA): TGCGCCAGCAGCCACGCAATAGCGGGCCTTAACACCGGGGAGCTGTTTTTT.

The chain uses TRBV14 and TRBJ2-6; D is unclear. The CDR3 length is 17 residues. Looked up from germline, CDR1 is SGHDN and CDR2 is FVKESK. V lost 0 bases, J lost 2 bases, and 11 bases lay in between. For the CDR3, the DNA is TGTGCCAGCAGCCAAGAGATGGGCCGTGCTGGGGCCAACGTCCTGACTTTC. It yields the protein CASSQEMGRAGANVLTF. The whole variable domain, remainder taken from reference TRBV14 and TRBJ2-6, is EAGVTQFPSHSVIEKGQTVTLRCDPISGHDNLYWYRRVMGKEIKFLLHFVKESKQDESGMPNNRFLAERTGGTYSTLKVQPAELEDSGVYFCASSQEMGRAGANVLTFGAGSRLTVL.

This sequence joins TRBV3-1 (or the pseudogene TRBV3-2) and TRBJ2-3; D is uncertain. Germline-derived CDR1 and CDR2 are LGHDT and YNNKEL (reference sequence). This CDR3 spans 13 amino acids. With 1 base removed from V and 14 bases from J, the gap between germline ends came to 16 bases. The CDR3 is CASSQGPRDWRYF. CDR3 nucleotides: TGTGCCAGCAGCCAAGGTCCCCGAGACTGGAGGTATTTT.

The V and J genes are TRBV4-2 and TRBJ2-7; TRBD1 matches 7 bases. Germline V lookup: CDR1 LGHNA, CDR2 YNFKEQ. The V segment lost 0 bases and the J segment 4 bases; nucleotides outside the gene matches: 9. The CDR3 is 16 residues long. CDR3 coding DNA: TGTGCCAGCAGCCAAGATTTCCCAGGGGGAAGTTACGAGCAGTACTTC. Encoded protein: CASSQDFPGGSYEQYF.